Each of the 16 T cell receptor beta chains below was sequenced from the same sample in a study of blood T cell repertoires in COVID-19. Sequencing was performed with immunoSEQ multiplex PCR; in TCRdb, only in-frame clones are kept and a portion is missing. The data contain fewer than 45,000 clones, around 84% of them singletons. Sample: peripheral blood. Receptors originate from a man in his fifties or sixties with COVID-19, enrolled during active disease.

The chain employs TRBV19 and TRBJ1-1, with 9 bases lining up with TRBD1. In germline, CDR1 is LNHDA, CDR2 SQIVND (reference sequence). The CDR3 consists of 14 residues. J lost 1 base, V lost 6 bases, and 3 bases had no gene match. The CDR3 DNA is TGTGCCAGTAGCCTACAGGGGGCGAACACTGAAGCTTTCTTT. Residues: CASSLQGANTEAFF.

This chain uses TRBV5-6 with TRBJ1-1, with D unclear. Germline CDR1 SGHDT, CDR2 YYEEEE. The V end was cut by 6 bases, the J end by 0 bases, with 15 bases between. There are 15 residues in the CDR3. CDR3 DNA sequence: TGTGCCAGCACCACGGAGGGTCTAGTGAACACTGAAGCTTTCTTT. It codes for CASTTEGLVNTEAFF.

V usage is TRBV6-1 and J usage is TRBJ2-7, with D possibly TRBD1 on 6 matching bases. The CDR3 loop spans 14 amino acids. The V gene lost 3 bases and the J gene lost 3 bases, with 12 bases spanning the gap. Germline-derived CDR1 and CDR2 are MNHNS and SASEGT. The CDR3 DNA reads as TGTGCCAGCAGTGAGTGGGGGCAGAACTACGAGCAGTACTTC. This sequence encodes CASSEWGQNYEQYF.

This chain connects TRBV13 to TRBJ1-4; 7 nucleotides line up with TRBD1. CDR3 length: 15 residues. Looked up from germline, CDR1 is PRHDT and CDR2 is FYEKMQ (reference sequence). J lost 0 bases, V lost 6 bases, and 4 bases had no gene match. In nucleotides, the CDR3 is TGTGCCAGCAGGACAGGGAAGGCAACTAATGAAAAACTGTTTTTT. Amino acids: CASRTGKATNEKLFF.

V is TRBV3-1 (or the pseudogene TRBV3-2) and J is TRBJ1-3, with D perhaps matching TRBD1 (5 bases). In germline, CDR1 is LGHDT, CDR2 YNNKEL (reference sequence). CDR3 length: 14 residues. Trimming took 1 base from V and 4 from J, leaving 8 bases between them. CDR3 DNA sequence: TGTGCCAGCAGCCAAGTAAGACAGGGAAACACCATATATTTT. Amino acids: CASSQVRQGNTIYF.

This chain connects TRBV4-1 to TRBJ2-7, with TRBD1 identical over 11 bases. The CDR3 extends over 17 amino acids. With 3 bases clipped from V and 2 bases from J, the junction kept 9 bases outside the gene matches. Per germline, CDR1 MGHRA and CDR2 YSYEKL. The CDR3 DNA follows: TGCGCCAGCAGCCACCTCTCTACGGGACAGGGGGCCTACGAGCAGTACTTC. Amino acid sequence: CASSHLSTGQGAYEQYF.

The chain carries TRBV5-4 and TRBJ1-2; 8 bases are a match to TRBD1. J lost 2 bases, V lost 4 bases, and 7 bases had no gene match. Germline-derived CDR1 and CDR2 are SGHNT and YYREEE (reference sequence). This CDR3 contains 15 residues. In nucleotides, the CDR3 is TGTGCCAGCAGCCTCCGGACAGGGTCGAACTATGGCTACACCTTC. It yields the protein CASSLRTGSNYGYTF. The complete variable domain, with remaining parts taken from reference TRBV5-4 and TRBJ1-2, reads ETGVTQSPTHLIKTRGQQVTLRCSSQSGHNTVSWYQQALGQGPQFIFQYYREEENGRGNFPPRFSGLQFPNYSSELNVNALELDDSALYLCASSLRTGSNYGYTFGSGTRLTVV.

The chain is built from TRBV5-1 and TRBJ1-2; TRBD1 might be the D (5 bases). This CDR3 comprises 14 residues. The V end was cut by 0 bases, the J end by 2 bases, with 8 bases between. Per germline, CDR1 SGHRS and CDR2 YFSETQ. The CDR3 nucleotides read TGCGCCAGCAGCTTGGAGCGGGGGAACTATGGCTACACCTTC. Encoded protein: CASSLERGNYGYTF.

The V gene is TRBV25-1, the J gene TRBJ1-2; TRBD1 aligns across 7 bases. Trimming cost V 6 bases and J 3 bases; bases outside gene matches: 13. This CDR3 region has 16 residues. CDR1 is MGHDK and CDR2 is SYGVNS in the germline V gene. CDR3 sequence reads: CASSEGRGIWDYGYTF. CDR3 DNA sequence: TGTGCCAGCAGCGAAGGCAGGGGGATTTGGGACTATGGCTACACCTTC.

The CDR3 reads CASSINFGPEAFF. In nucleotides, the CDR3 is TGTGCCAGTAGTATAAATTTTGGGCCCGAAGCTTTCTTT. V usage is TRBV19 and J usage is TRBJ1-1; D remains ambiguous. CDR1 is LNHDA and CDR2 is SQIVND in the germline V gene (reference sequence). V lost 2 bases, J lost 8 bases, and 12 bases lay in between. This CDR3 spans 13 amino acids.

This clone was seen just once. V is TRBV7-2 and J is TRBJ2-5; D is unclear. Germline loops: CDR1 SGHTA, CDR2 FQGNSA. Trimming took off 3 bases at V and 5 bases at J, with 7 bases between the two ends. The length of the CDR3 is 12 residues. CDR3 sequence (DNA): TGTGCCAGCAGCTTCAGAGCGGAGACCCAGTACTTC. This codes for CASSFRAETQYF.

V and J are TRBV30 and TRBJ2-3; 12 bases are shared with TRBD2. This CDR3 spans 16 amino acids. CDR1 GTSNPN and CDR2 SVGIG come from the germline V gene (reference sequence). V dropped 4 bases and J dropped 4; count of bases not matched to a gene: 9. This CDR3 reads CAWTPGLAGGADTQYF. The CDR3 DNA reads as TGTGCCTGGACCCCGGGCCTAGCGGGAGGGGCAGATACGCAGTATTTT.

The chain links TRBV21-1 to TRBJ1-5; the table assigns TRBD1, which was not confirmed against the DNA. TRBV21-1 is annotated as a pseudogene. The CDR3 is made up of 14 amino acids. CDR3: CASSSTNYGQPQHF. The CDR3 DNA follows: TGTGCCAGCAGCAGCACAAATTATGGTCAGCCCCAGCATTTT.

The CDR3: CASNPTGVAGELFF. CDR3 coding DNA: TGTGCCAGCAATCCTACAGGGGTTGCCGGGGAGCTGTTTTTT. This chain links TRBV6-1 with TRBJ2-2, with 7 nucleotides matching TRBD1. Germline V gives CDR1 MNHNS, CDR2 SASEGT. The J segment lost 6 bases and the V segment lost 7 bases, leaving 8 bases of the junction unmatched. The CDR3 covers 14 residues.

The gene calls are TRBV10-3 and TRBJ2-3, with D possibly matching TRBD1 (5 bases). The CDR3 covers 12 residues. CDR1 and CDR2 from the germline V gene are ENHRY and SYGVKD. The germline V and J ends were trimmed by 8 bases and 4 bases, with 10 bases remaining between them. CDR3 DNA: TGTGCCATCTCCCAGGGTTCAGATACGCAGTATTTT. Translating gives CAISQGSDTQYF.

The chain is built from TRBV5-1 and TRBJ1-1; 7 nucleotides line up with TRBD1. V lost 5 bases and J lost 3; bases outside the gene matches: 10. The CDR3 extends over 15 amino acids. Germline loops: CDR1 SGHRS, CDR2 YFSETQ. CDR3 sequence (DNA): TGCGCCAGCAGGATTTTGACAGGGTGGGACACTGAAGCTTTCTTT. Translated: CASRILTGWDTEAFF.